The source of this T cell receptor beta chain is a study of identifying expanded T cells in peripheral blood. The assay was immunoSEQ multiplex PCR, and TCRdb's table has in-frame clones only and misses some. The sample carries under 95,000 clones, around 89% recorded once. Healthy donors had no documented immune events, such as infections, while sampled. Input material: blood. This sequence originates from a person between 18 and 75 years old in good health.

The CDR3 loop is CASSQSAGPFVYGYTF. In DNA form, the CDR3 reads TGCGCCAGCAGTCAATCGGCGGGGCCTTTTGTCTATGGCTACACCTTC. The V and J genes are TRBV23-1 and TRBJ1-2, with D possibly being TRBD1 (5 bases). TRBV23-1 counts as an open reading frame of uncertain function. The CDR3 covers 16 residues. V was cut by 0 bases and J by 4 bases, with 15 bases left in between.